The T cell receptor beta chain under discussion was sequenced for a study of early T cells in non-severe SARS-CoV-2 infection. This clonotype was counted ten times or more. As part of library construction, unique molecular identifiers were attached to individual cDNA molecules. One entry per CDR3 protein results from TCRdb running MiXCR on the 5' RACE reads. The repertoire holds tens of thousands of distinct CDR3 sequences, with 6.2% as singletons. The CDR3 extends over 17 amino acids. The chain has TRBV21-1 and TRBJ1-6; TRBD1 is the table's D call and was not checked against the DNA. TRBV21-1 has pseudogene status. Sequencing used whole blood. The sequence was obtained from an adult who was a healthcare worker with PCR-confirmed SARS-CoV-2 infection or an uninfected control (not recorded which). The CDR3 region has the DNA TGTGCCAGCAGCAAAGGTTTTGTCTGGGACAGTAATTCACCCCTCCACTTT. The encoded protein is CASSKGFVWDSNSPLHF.